This TCR beta chain is drawn from a study of early T cells in non-severe SARS-CoV-2 infection. The overall study: Chains stayed unpaired after sequencing of bulk RNA from unsorted whole blood. General study points: Missing private and CD4 specificities, VDJdb matching favored anti-spike CD8 responses.

Unique molecular identifiers (one per individual cDNA molecule) were attached. TCRdb called the 5' RACE reads again in MiXCR, with one record for every CDR3 protein. Among tens of thousands of distinct CDR3 sequences listed, approximately 5.5% were seen once. The sample holds many counts of this clonotype. Its specificity is unknown. The CDR3 is 15 residues long. Germline CDR1 reads LNHNV; CDR2 reads YYDKDF (reference sequence). With 6 bases removed from V and 2 bases from J, the gap between germline ends came to 16 bases. What was sequenced was whole blood. The TCR sequence derives from an adult who was a healthcare worker with PCR-confirmed SARS-CoV-2 infection or an uninfected control (not recorded which). This chain connects TRBV15 to TRBJ2-5; D tentatively reads TRBD1 or TRBD2 (5 bases each). This chain's CDR3 is CATRTGRLFQETQYF. For the CDR3, the DNA is TGTGCCACCAGAACGGGACGGCTATTTCAAGAGACCCAGTACTTC.